Presented here are 30 T cell receptor beta chains from one specimen sequenced in a study of early T cells in non-severe SARS-CoV-2 infection. Each CDR3 protein gets one entry after TCRdb re-called the 5' RACE reads with MiXCR. This sample has roughly 49,000 distinct CDR3 sequences; 3.5% to 5% occur once, and the top ten carry roughly 6%. The sample taken for sequencing was whole blood. These receptors all come from an adult who was a healthcare worker with PCR-confirmed SARS-CoV-2 infection or an uninfected control (not recorded which).

There are many counts of this clonotype. The V gene is TRBV7-2, the J gene TRBJ2-1, with 7 bases identical to TRBD2. V was clipped by 3 bases and J by 7 bases; unmatched bases: 9. The length of the CDR3 is 15 residues. CDR1 and CDR2 (germline): SGHTA, FQGNSA. The CDR3 sequence is CASSFGRAGSNEQFF. CDR3 nucleotide sequence: TGTGCCAGCAGCTTTGGGAGGGCCGGTTCTAATGAGCAGTTCTTC.

This clonotype showed up many times. The CDR3 region has the DNA TGTGCCAGCAGCCTACGATTGGCGGACGGTGACAATGAGCAGTTCTTC. Residues: CASSLRLADGDNEQFF. The chain employs TRBV11-2 and TRBJ2-1; unclear D gene. CDR3 size: 16 residues. V lost 5 bases and J lost 5, with 19 bases in between. CDR1 and CDR2 from the germline V gene are SGHAT and FQNNGV.

This clonotype has ten or more counts. The V call is TRBV10-3, the J call TRBJ2-5; D tentatively reads TRBD1 or TRBD2 (5 bases each). The CDR3 covers 14 residues. The V and J ends lost 0 bases and 1 base respectively, with 6 bases between them. Germline V lookup: CDR1 ENHRY, CDR2 SYGVKD. Written as DNA, the CDR3 is TGTGCCATCAGTGAGTCGAGGGGCCAAGAGACCCAGTACTTC. Translation gives CAISESRGQETQYF.

In its sample, this clonotype was seen many times. This sequence joins TRBV19 and TRBJ2-2; no clear D. The V end lost 7 bases, the J end lost 2 bases, and 8 bases lay between the germline ends. The CDR3 runs 13 residues. Germline values: CDR1 LNHDA, CDR2 SQIVND (reference sequence). The CDR3 loop is CASNQPNTGELFF. The CDR3 DNA sequence: TGTGCCAGTAACCAACCAAACACCGGGGAGCTGTTTTTT.

There are many counts of this clonotype. This chain connects TRBV5-4 to TRBJ2-7; D remains unclear. Trimming pared 0 bases from V and 4 bases from J, leaving 8 bases between. Germline CDR1 SGHNT, CDR2 YYREEE (reference sequence). This CDR3 is built from 13 residues. CDR3 in amino acids: CASSLANGYEQYF. In DNA form, the CDR3 reads TGTGCCAGCAGCTTGGCCAACGGTTACGAGCAGTACTTC.

There are a few counts of this clonotype. The rearrangement joins TRBV15 to TRBJ2-6, with D possibly TRBD1 on 6 matching bases. Trimming took off 3 bases at V and 0 bases at J, with 12 bases between the two ends. The V gene's germline CDR1 is LNHNV and CDR2 YYDKDF (reference sequence). This CDR3 contains 17 residues. CDR3 protein: CATSRDRRSSGANVLTF. CDR3 nucleotides: TGTGCCACCAGCAGGGACAGAAGGTCCTCTGGGGCCAACGTCCTGACTTTC.

This clonotype was counted at least ten times. J is TRBJ2-3 and V is TRBV12-3 or TRBV12-4, with 10 nucleotides matching TRBD2. Trimming cost V 4 bases and J 0 bases; bases outside gene matches: 4. The CDR3 is made up of 16 amino acids. CDR3 residues: CASSSRTSGSTDTQYF. The CDR3 DNA sequence: TGTGCCAGCAGTTCGAGGACTAGCGGTAGCACAGATACGCAGTATTTT.

This clonotype has a count of ten or more. This chain links TRBV3-1 with TRBJ2-1; 9 positions match TRBD2. Trimming took 3 bases from V and 4 from J; bases not matched to a gene: 4. The CDR3 spans 15 residues. From germline, CDR1 is LGHDT and CDR2 YNNKEL (reference sequence). The CDR3 here is CASSHSLAGYNEQFF. In DNA form, the CDR3 reads TGTGCCAGCAGCCATTCCCTAGCGGGGTACAATGAGCAGTTCTTC.

This clonotype occurred many times. The chain recombines TRBV24-1 with TRBJ2-1; 10 bases fit TRBD2. The trim removed 3 bases at V and 0 bases at J, leaving 13 bases unmatched. Germline CDR1 reads KGHDR; CDR2 reads SFDVKD. CDR3 length: 20 residues. The CDR3 loop is CATSDKPGLANPSSYNEQFF. The CDR3 nucleotides are TGTGCCACCAGTGATAAACCGGGACTAGCGAACCCTAGCTCCTACAATGAGCAGTTCTTC.

This clonotype was counted at least ten times. J is TRBJ2-1 and V is TRBV7-9; no firm D call. Germline assignment: CDR1 SEHNR and CDR2 FQNEAQ (reference sequence). Trimming removed 4 bases at V and 2 bases at J, with 9 bases between. This CDR3 comprises 14 residues. DNA for the CDR3: TGTGCCAGCAGCTCGACCGACCCCTACAATGAGCAGTTCTTC. Translated, it gives CASSSTDPYNEQFF.

This clonotype was recorded at least ten times. The chain recombines TRBV7-9 with TRBJ2-1; the match to TRBD1 covers 8 bases. Germline lookup yields CDR1 SEHNR and CDR2 FQNEAQ (reference sequence). The CDR3 extends over 16 amino acids. Trimming removed 5 bases from V and 7 bases from J; junction bases left unmatched: 13. The CDR3 here is CASSPRQGKPVNEQFF. In nucleotides, the CDR3 is TGTGCCAGCAGCCCTCGACAGGGGAAACCCGTGAATGAGCAGTTCTTC.

The table lists this clonotype with many counts. The J gene is TRBJ1-5, the V gene TRBV30; TRBD1 aligns across 7 bases. With 5 bases clipped from V and 5 bases from J, the junction kept 6 bases outside the gene matches. The CDR3 length is 13 residues. Germline CDR1 reads GTSNPN; CDR2 reads SVGIG (reference sequence). The CDR3: CAWGDRADQPQHF. The DNA of the CDR3 is TGTGCCTGGGGAGACAGGGCCGATCAGCCCCAGCATTTT.

This clonotype was recorded at least ten times. J is TRBJ1-1 and V is TRBV27; D unclear. In germline, CDR1 is MNHEY, CDR2 SMNVEV (reference sequence). The CDR3 sequence is 16 residues long. Trimming shortened V by 0 bases and J by 0 bases, and 11 bases separated the two germline ends. The CDR3, as DNA: TGTGCCAGCAGTTTATCGGCAGCTTTAATGAACACTGAAGCTTTCTTT. It translates to CASSLSAALMNTEAFF.

This clonotype came up many times. The chain couples TRBV12-3 or TRBV12-4 to TRBJ1-4; 7 bases fit TRBD1. The CDR3 totals 13 residues. Unmatched junction bases numbered 4, after V lost 6 bases and J lost 6 bases. CDR3 amino acids: CASRGTAHEKLFF. The DNA of the CDR3 is TGTGCCAGCAGAGGGACAGCGCATGAAAAACTGTTTTTT.

This clonotype has at least ten counts. CDR3 nucleotides: TGTGCCAGCTCACTAGACAGGGGTAATTACAATGAGCAGTTCTTC. Amino acids: CASSLDRGNYNEQFF. The chain joins TRBV18 to TRBJ2-1, with 8 bases lining up with TRBD1. This CDR3 has 15 residues. After removal of 4 bases from V and 4 bases from J, the junction contained 6 bases not matched to a gene. Looked up from germline, CDR1 is KGHSH and CDR2 is LQKENI.

Comments on this clonotype: A read error may explain this, as a much larger clone is one base away. The CDR3 DNA reads TGTGCCAGCAGCTTCACCATTGGGCTGGAAGCTTTCTTT. Protein product: CASSFTIGLEAFF. The chain couples TRBV5-6 to TRBJ1-1; unclear D gene. This CDR3 contains 13 residues. The germline CDR1 and CDR2 sequences are SGHDT and YYEEEE. Trimming stripped 2 bases from V and 8 bases from J, with 13 bases between.

In its sample, this clonotype was seen many times. The chain links TRBV30 to TRBJ1-1; D unresolved. The CDR3 has 15 residues. In germline, CDR1 is GTSNPN, CDR2 SVGIG (reference sequence). The V gene lost 0 bases and the J gene lost 0 bases, with 11 bases spanning the gap. CDR3 sequence reads: CAWSVVGIMNTEAFF. As DNA, the CDR3 is TGTGCCTGGAGTGTTGTGGGGATAATGAACACTGAAGCTTTCTTT.

The chain employs TRBV6-4 and TRBJ2-1; D might be TRBD1 or TRBD2, each matching 5 bases. The V end lost 6 bases, the J end lost 9 bases, and 18 bases lay between the germline ends. This CDR3 contains 14 residues. Germline lookup yields CDR1 MRHNA and CDR2 SNTAGT. In nucleotides, the CDR3 is TGTGCCAGCAGCGCAACTAGGGACGCAGGTGAGCAGTTCTTC. This codes for CASSATRDAGEQFF.

Many counts were recorded for this clonotype. V gene TRBV29-1 combines with J gene TRBJ2-3; TRBD1 matches 7 bases. V shed 8 bases, J shed 4 bases, and the junction held 9 bases outside the gene matches. Germline CDR1 and CDR2: SQVTM and ANQGSEA. The CDR3 totals 13 residues. Written as DNA, the CDR3 is TGCAGCCTAAAGGGGGCAGGCGCAGATACGCAGTATTTT. Protein: CSLKGAGADTQYF.

This clonotype showed up many times. The genes are TRBV30 and TRBJ1-1; D might be TRBD1 (6 bases). Germline V gene data show CDR1 as GTSNPN and CDR2 as SVGIG (reference sequence). This CDR3 is 16 amino acids long. Trimming took 5 bases from V and 6 from J, leaving 25 bases between them. This CDR3 is CAWEPGQRKALAEAFF. The CDR3 nucleotides are TGTGCCTGGGAGCCCGGACAGAGGAAGGCCTTGGCTGAAGCTTTCTTT.

This clonotype was seen many times. The CDR3 is CASSWDYNEQFF. The CDR3 region has the DNA TGTGCCAGCAGCTGGGACTACAATGAGCAGTTCTTC. V usage is TRBV7-9 and J usage is TRBJ2-1; D is unclear. Deletions cut 4 bases from V and 3 bases from J, with 4 bases between. This CDR3 is 12 amino acids long. From germline, CDR1 is SEHNR and CDR2 FQNEAQ (reference sequence).

This clonotype was observed a handful of times. The V and J genes are TRBV12-3 or TRBV12-4 and TRBJ1-1; D is ambiguous. V was trimmed by 4 bases and J by 1 base, leaving 10 bases between them. The CDR3 is 14 amino acids. This chain's CDR3 is CASSSRTENTEAFF. The DNA of the CDR3 is TGTGCCAGCAGTTCTAGGACGGAGAACACTGAAGCTTTCTTT.

This clonotype occurred many times. The chain recombines TRBV6-6 with TRBJ1-3; 9 bases agree with TRBD1. V was clipped by 5 bases and J by 4 bases; unmatched bases: 6. Germline V gene lookup returns CDR1 MNHNY and CDR2 SVGAGI (reference sequence). The CDR3 sequence is 15 residues long. The CDR3 reads CASSRDRVAGNTIYF. For the CDR3, the DNA is TGTGCCAGCAGTCGGGACAGGGTCGCAGGAAACACCATATATTTT.

The chain couples TRBV7-3 to TRBJ2-1; TRBD1 might be the D (5 bases). V was cut by 5 bases and J by 0 bases, with 11 bases left in between. Germline V gene lookup returns CDR1 SGHTA and CDR2 FQGTGA. The CDR3 length is 15 residues. The CDR3 region has the DNA TGTGCCAGCAGCCCCCAAGGGGTCTCCTACAATGAGCAGTTCTTC. It is translated as CASSPQGVSYNEQFF.

This clonotype was detected only a few times. The CDR3 loop is CASSPLLAGGRREEQYF. CDR3 nucleotide sequence: TGTGCCAGCAGCCCCCTACTAGCGGGAGGCCGTAGGGAAGAGCAGTACTTC. The chain uses TRBV5-5 and TRBJ2-7; the match to TRBD2 covers 12 bases. The germline V gene has CDR1 SGHKS and CDR2 YYEKEE (reference sequence). Trimming took 4 bases from V and 7 from J; bases not matched to a gene: 15. This CDR3 contains 17 residues. The full variable domain, completed using reference TRBV5-5 and TRBJ2-7, is DAGVTQSPTHLIKTRGQQVTLRCSPISGHKSVSWYQQVLGQGPQFIFQYYEKEERGRGNFPDRFSARQFPNYSSELNVNALLLGDSALYLCASSPLLAGGRREEQYFGPGTRLTVT.

This clonotype was recorded a few times. The CDR3 region is CASTTGGGETQYF. The CDR3, as DNA: TGTGCCAGCACCACTGGTGGGGGCGAGACCCAGTACTTC. The chain has TRBV5-4 and TRBJ2-5, with D possibly being TRBD1 (6 bases). The ends were cut back, 6 bases at V and 5 bases at J, with 14 bases in the middle. The length of the CDR3 is 13 residues. Germline CDR1 and CDR2: SGHNT and YYREEE (reference sequence).

This clonotype was seen repeatedly, ten times or more. The rearrangement uses TRBV7-3 and TRBJ2-1; 11 bases match TRBD2. The CDR3 spans 13 residues. Germline values: CDR1 SGHTA, CDR2 FQGTGA. With V trimmed by 5 bases and J by 12 bases, 6 bases remained unmatched. This chain's CDR3 is CASSIRLAGPQFF. In DNA, the CDR3 is TGTGCCAGCAGCATAAGACTAGCGGGACCGCAGTTCTTC.

This clonotype appeared many times. The chain employs TRBV4-2 and TRBJ1-5; 8 positions agree with TRBD1. Trimming took 4 bases from V and 2 from J; bases not matched to a gene: 10. Germline CDR1 reads LGHNA; CDR2 reads YNFKEQ. This CDR3 is built from 17 residues. The CDR3 sequence is CASSPVQGAEGNQPQHF. The CDR3 coding sequence is TGTGCCAGCAGCCCGGTTCAGGGGGCGGAAGGCAATCAGCCCCAGCATTTT.

At least ten counts were recorded for this clonotype. This chain joins TRBV7-2 and TRBJ1-1, with D hard to call. The V end was cut by 1 base, the J end by 0 bases, with 12 bases between. CDR3 length: 16 residues. Germline V gives CDR1 SGHTA, CDR2 FQGNSA. In DNA form, the CDR3 reads TGTGCCAGCAGCTTAGGGGCATCATTCGTGAACACTGAAGCTTTCTTT. Its translation is CASSLGASFVNTEAFF. The full variable domain, completed using reference TRBV7-2 and TRBJ1-1, is GAGVSQSPSNKVTEKGKDVELRCDPISGHTALYWYRQSLGQGLEFLIYFQGNSAPDKSGLPSDRFSAERTGGSVSTLTIQRTQQEDSAVYLCASSLGASFVNTEAFFGQGTRLTVV.

This clonotype was observed many times. The rearrangement links TRBV10-3 to TRBJ2-6; no clear D. The V gene lost 0 bases and the J gene lost 0 bases, with 6 bases spanning the gap. CDR3 length equals 16 residues. From germline, CDR1 is ENHRY and CDR2 SYGVKD. The CDR3 sequence is CAISESYISGANVLTF. The CDR3 DNA is TGTGCCATCAGTGAGTCGTACATCTCTGGGGCCAACGTCCTGACTTTC.